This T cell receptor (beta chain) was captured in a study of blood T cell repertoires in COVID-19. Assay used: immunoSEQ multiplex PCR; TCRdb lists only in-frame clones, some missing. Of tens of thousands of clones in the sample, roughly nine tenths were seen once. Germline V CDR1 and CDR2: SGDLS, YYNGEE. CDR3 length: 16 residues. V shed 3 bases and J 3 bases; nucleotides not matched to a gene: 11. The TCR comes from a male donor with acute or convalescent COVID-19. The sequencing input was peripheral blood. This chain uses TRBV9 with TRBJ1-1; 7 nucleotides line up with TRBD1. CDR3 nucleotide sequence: TGTGCCAGCAGCGAGGGGACAGAAATAGGAGACACTGAAGCTTTCTTT. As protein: CASSEGTEIGDTEAFF.